The 11 T cell receptor beta chains below all came from one sample that was sequenced in a study of vaccination and CD4 T cells after COVID-19. These receptors' antigens are unknown. The Oncomine TCR Beta short-read assay was what sequenced the DNA obtained from cultured CD4+ T cells. TCRdb analysed the PCR reads with MiXCR anew, one entry per CDR3 protein. The table records roughly 13,000 distinct CDR3 sequences, 55% to 80% of them present only once. Stated treatment: approximately 10-day PBMC culture with coronavirus spike peptide pools or control peptides (ViraFEST assay). The source material was CD4+ T cells from blood, cultured in vitro. The receptors come from a human donor who had recovered from COVID-19.

Only a few counts were recorded for this clonotype. The chain employs TRBV12-3 or TRBV12-4 and TRBJ2-7; 7 bases line up with TRBD2. Germline trimming cut 6 bases from V and 2 bases from J; bases unmatched to any gene: 10. This CDR3 is 15 amino acids long. The CDR3 region has the DNA TGTGCCAGCAGCAAAGCGGGACGGACGACCTACGAGCAGTACTTC. It codes for CASSKAGRTTYEQYF.

The chain has TRBV5-1 and TRBJ2-1; TRBD1 aligns across 10 bases. Per the germline V gene, CDR1 is SGHRS and CDR2 is YFSETQ. The CDR3 is 15 amino acids. With V trimmed by 7 bases and J by 4 bases, 8 bases remained unmatched. CDR3 amino acids: CASSPGTGDYNEQFF. The CDR3 DNA reads TGCGCCAGCTCTCCCGGGACAGGGGATTACAATGAGCAGTTCTTC.

The rearrangement links TRBV7-9 to TRBJ1-5, with TRBD1 matching over 11 bases. Unmatched junction bases numbered 11, after V lost 1 base and J lost 9 bases. The CDR3 has 17 amino acids. Germline CDR1 reads SEHNR; CDR2 reads FQNEAQ (reference sequence). The chain's CDR3 is CASSLVTRTGGGRPQHF. Here the CDR3 DNA reads TGTGCCAGCAGCTTAGTGACAAGGACAGGGGGCGGTCGGCCCCAGCATTTT.

As DNA, the CDR3 is TGTGCCAGCAGCTTAGCGGGAGGGGTAGATACGCAGTATTTT. This sequence encodes CASSLAGGVDTQYF. The chain joins TRBV7-2 to TRBJ2-3, with 7 bases fitting TRBD2. The CDR3 is 14 amino acids. Germline CDR1 and CDR2: SGHTA and FQGNSA. The J segment lost 5 bases and the V segment lost 0 bases, leaving 2 bases of the junction unmatched.

The gene calls are TRBV20-1 and TRBJ1-4; D perhaps matches TRBD1 (6 bases). Germline assignment: CDR1 DFQATT and CDR2 SNEGSKA (reference sequence). The CDR3 contains 15 residues. The CDR3 DNA reads TGCAGCCCCGCCCGATCCAGGGGCGGGAGTGAAAAACTGTTTTTT. Amino acids: CSPARSRGGSEKLFF.

The rearrangement uses TRBV6-2 or TRBV6-3 and TRBJ2-1; D is undetermined. Germline-derived CDR1 and CDR2 are MNHEY and SVGEGT. CDR3 length: 11 residues. The V end lost 0 bases, the J end lost 9 bases, and 3 bases lay between the germline ends. The DNA for the CDR3 is TGTGCCAGCAGTTACTCGAGTGAGCAGTTCTTC. Its translation is CASSYSSEQFF.

The chain couples TRBV2 to TRBJ2-5; the match to TRBD1 covers 9 bases. The CDR3 spans 13 residues. The ends lost 6 bases at V and 4 bases at J; junction bases unmatched: 3. The germline gives CDR1 SNHLY, CDR2 FYNNEI. The CDR3 loop reads CASRTGGIETQYF. CDR3 nucleotide sequence: TGTGCCAGCAGAACAGGGGGCATAGAGACCCAGTACTTC.

The chain recombines TRBV24-1 with TRBJ2-5; 8 bases are a match to TRBD2. Losses at the gene ends were 4 bases for V and 5 bases for J; bases not matched to a gene: 11. The length of the CDR3 is 16 residues. Germline V lookup: CDR1 KGHDR, CDR2 SFDVKD. CDR3 protein: CATSDPLAAPRETQYF. CDR3 DNA sequence: TGTGCCACCAGTGACCCACTAGCGGCCCCACGGGAGACCCAGTACTTC.

The chain joins TRBV30 to TRBJ2-1, with D possibly being TRBD1 (6 bases). V was clipped by 3 bases and J by 2 bases, with 11 bases between them. CDR3 length: 14 residues. The V gene's germline CDR1 is GTSNPN and CDR2 SVGIG (reference sequence). This CDR3 reads CAWRRGTPYNEQFF. The DNA of the CDR3 is TGTGCCTGGAGGAGGGGGACCCCCTACAATGAGCAGTTCTTC.

The V gene is TRBV20-1, the J gene TRBJ2-3, with D perhaps matching TRBD2 (7 bases). CDR3 length: 13 amino acids. The V gene's germline CDR1 is DFQATT and CDR2 SNEGSKA (reference sequence). Trimming pared 6 bases from V and 3 bases from J, leaving 13 bases between. The DNA of the CDR3 is TGCAGTGCAGGGGGGGCCGTAACAGATACGCAGTATTTT. This codes for CSAGGAVTDTQYF.

The chain recombines TRBV5-1 with TRBJ2-5; possible D gene TRBD1, 5 bases. Germline lookup yields CDR1 SGHRS and CDR2 YFSETQ. This CDR3 region has 15 residues. V lost 0 bases, J lost 7 bases, and 16 bases lay in between. CDR3 sequence reads: CASSLVGQEKLTQYF. CDR3 DNA sequence: TGCGCCAGCAGCTTGGTGGGGCAGGAGAAATTGACCCAGTACTTC.